Sequencing of this T cell receptor (beta chain) was carried out in a study of neurological immune-mediated disorders. Background on the study: The disease course was relapsing-remitting in around 31 and secondary progressive in about 9% of the roughly 34 multiple sclerosis patients. Study-wide points: The most TCR clonal expansion was seen in HTLV-1-associated myelopathy, whereas the least was seen in multiple sclerosis, below the level in healthy controls.

V gave up 5 bases and J gave up 7 bases, with 24 bases separating them. Germline assignment: CDR1 ENHRY and CDR2 SYGVKD. CDR3 size: 16 residues. This clonotype occurred many times. Antigen unknown. It was by 5'RACE with 10-nucleotide random UMIs that the cDNA was made. TCRdb recomputed calls from the 5' RACE reads with MiXCR, one row per CDR3 protein. Among 45,000 to 65,000 distinct CDR3 sequences listed, approximately 4.1% were seen once. The clonotype comes from a man aged 50-60 years with multiple sclerosis. The chain has TRBV10-3 and TRBJ2-7, with D possibly matching TRBD2 (6 bases). Sequenced sample: PBMCs. Written as DNA, the CDR3 is TGTGCCATCAGTTCAACGTCGGCGACCGAGGCGGGGGAGCAGTACTTC. Protein: CAISSTSATEAGEQYF.